The TCR beta chain described here comes from a study of regulatory T cells in long-lasting Graves disease listed by TCRdb under 2021. A note on the overall study: To count as having persistent Graves' disease, a patient had to have received antithyroid drug treatment for over 5 years with TSH receptor autoantibodies remaining persistently positive. This study used TCR sequencing and RNA sequencing of peripheral blood to compare persistent Graves' disease patients against newly diagnosed Graves' disease patients. The study took place in China and was registered as a clinical trial. A total of 35 or so samples underwent TCR sequencing: some 13 from persistent and 20 from newly diagnosed Graves' disease patients. On average, persistent Graves' disease patients in the clinical cohort had been on antithyroid drugs for around ten years.

As concerns this clonotype: What antigen it recognizes has not been identified. Per-nucleotide qualities are absent, and no much larger clonotype sits a single base away.

The method behind the library was multiplex PCR. Sequencing took place on an Illumina HiSeq 4000. CDR3 regions were amplified by Arm-PCR with iRepertoire HTBI primers to construct TCR beta libraries. Before sequencing, the PCR products went through gel purification. As for the original processing: Gene usage analysis of CDR3 amino acid clonotypes relied on the approximately 60 TRBV and 13 to 15 TRBJ segments identified across samples. COPE and FqMerger were used to merge filtered high-quality paired reads into contigs. BLAST was used to align contigs to IMGT TRBV, TRBD and TRBJ reference genes, with CDR3 defined following IMGT. Highly expanded clones were defined as clonotypes with a frequency above 0.1%. Shannon entropy served as the measure of repertoire diversity, while the Gini coefficient captured V-J evenness. A clonotype was considered public if more than one individual shared it. In TCRdb, the public reads were trimmed at Q25 with fastp and aligned with MiXCR, with productive beta chains retained. Under each unique CDR3 protein, matching rows form one entry showing the most common genes and DNA. TCRdb assigned the V and J calls; the authors' analysis was not used. In this sample the table shows about 430,000 distinct CDR3 sequences, around 20% of which occur a single time. The biggest ten clones account for roughly an eighth of the sample.

Per the publication, the time point label means: persistent/refractory GD, antithyroid drugs over 5 years with positive TRAb. For both TCR sequencing and RNA sequencing, RNA was extracted from PBMCs in TRIzol. Graves' disease was diagnosed according to American Thyroid Association guidelines. The patients came from an endocrinology department in Xi'an, China. From each patient, about 9.7 milliliters of peripheral blood was collected into an EDTA anticoagulant tube. Ficoll Paque Plus density gradient separation was used to isolate PBMCs, and no additional T cell sorting was done. An Agilent 2100 Bioanalyzer and agarose gel were used to check RNA quality, while a NanoDrop 2000 measured RNA concentration. Study-wide conclusions, independent of this receptor: Persistent patients shared more public clonotypes among themselves (more than 2,500) than newly diagnosed patients did (approximately 900). Peripheral blood alone was examined, since thyroid tissue, which constituted the primary lesion, could not be accessed. Persistent Graves' disease patients showed lower TCR Shannon entropy and fewer highly expanded clones than newly diagnosed patients, suggesting clonal expansion. The authors acknowledged the small sample size as a limitation that may reduce accuracy. TRBV28, TRBJ1-2 and TRBJ2-5 were preferentially used in persistent disease, while TRBV20-1 and TRBJ2-1 were favored in newly diagnosed disease. Only the TCR beta chain was sequenced and analyzed.

There are 15 amino acids in the CDR3, from cysteine to phenylalanine inclusive. Only the CDR3 DNA is retained, 45 bases long and in frame from the first base. Trimming takes 0 bases from V and 3 bases from J, and the germline ends sit 13 bases apart. The germline V gene supplies CDR1 SGDLS and CDR2 YYNGEE. This sequence originates from a female donor with Graves disease. This sample comprised peripheral blood mononuclear cells (PBMCs), obtained when the disease was refractory, from a patient treated with antithyroid drugs. The chain is encoded by TRBV9 joined to TRBJ2-7; a confident D gene designation cannot be given. At the DNA level, the sequence is TGTGCCAGCAGCGTAGTAGGGAATTCCCACTACGAGCAGTACTTC. This yields the protein CASSVVGNSHYEQYF.